The T cell receptor beta chain described here comes from a study of shared clonotypes between healthy human individuals. Overall study: Three CD4 naive, three CD4 memory, two CD8 naive and one CD8 memory plate were used per donor.

Concerning this clone: The same CDR3 is also encoded by other DNA sequences in this sample.

How the authors handled the data: ImmunoSEQ sequences covered only the junction and lacked quality scores; filtering therefore differed. The table came from immunoSEQ multiplex PCR; TCRdb's copy has only in-frame clones and leaves some out. V and J calls and clone size follow that table, whereas D and trimming were derived from the DNA. The sample has 2 million to 2.5 million clones, about 93% seen once; the top ten hold more than 1.5%. Naivety among CD8 cells was defined by CD45RO negativity and positive CCR7 selection, thereby excluding terminally differentiated effector memory CD45RA+ cells. Looked up from germline, CDR1 is MDHEN and CDR2 is SYDVKM. Trimming cost V 7 bases and J 3 bases; bases outside gene matches: 3. CDR3 length: 13 amino acids.

The chain joins TRBV28 to TRBJ2-7; 10 bases are shared with TRBD1. Sequencing used naive CD8+ T cells from PBMCs. The source of this sequence is a man between 18 and 29 years old in good health. Some clones in this sample may be carry-over from other donors' samples. In DNA, the CDR3 is TGTGCCAGCACTTGGACAGGGGGCTACGAGCAGTACTTC. Translation gives CASTWTGGYEQYF.